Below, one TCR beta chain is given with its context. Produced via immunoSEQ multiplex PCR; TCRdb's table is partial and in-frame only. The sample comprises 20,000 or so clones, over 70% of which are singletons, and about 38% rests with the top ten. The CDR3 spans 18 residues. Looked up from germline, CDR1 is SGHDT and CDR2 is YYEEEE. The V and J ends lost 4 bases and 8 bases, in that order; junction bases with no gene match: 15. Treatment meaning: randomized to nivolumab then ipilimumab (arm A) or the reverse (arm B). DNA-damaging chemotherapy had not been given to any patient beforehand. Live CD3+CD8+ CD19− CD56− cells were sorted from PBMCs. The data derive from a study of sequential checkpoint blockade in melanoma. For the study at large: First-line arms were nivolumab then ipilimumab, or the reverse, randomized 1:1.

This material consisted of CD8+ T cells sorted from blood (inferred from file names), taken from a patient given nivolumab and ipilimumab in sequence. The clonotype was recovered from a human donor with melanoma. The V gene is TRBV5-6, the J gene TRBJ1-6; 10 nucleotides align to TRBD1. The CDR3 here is CASSPHTTGGKEDSPLHF. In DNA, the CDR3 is TGTGCCAGCAGCCCTCATACGACAGGGGGCAAGGAGGATTCACCCCTCCACTTT.